One and the same sample provided the 8 T cell receptor beta chains below, sequenced in a study of blood T cells in healthy people across ages. The use of a sample-barcoded 5' primer and a J-beta primer mix characterized a second PCR of about 7 to 12 cycles. Via MiXCR, TCRdb re-called the 5' RACE reads, giving one row per CDR3 protein. The repertoire has over a million distinct CDR3 sequences, 35% to 50% of them found once; the top ten carry over 15%. Sequencing was done on a sample of blood. The source of these receptors is a woman aged 60-75 years in good health.

This clonotype has a handful of counts. The chain is built from TRBV11-2 and TRBJ2-7; the match to TRBD2 covers 8 bases. The CDR3 length is 14 residues. The trim removed 5 bases at V and 12 bases at J, leaving 15 bases unmatched. Germline lookup yields CDR1 SGHAT and CDR2 FQNNGV. The CDR3 DNA is TGTGCCAGCAGCCTTTCGGGACTAGGGTATCGGAGGTACTTC. Translation gives CASSLSGLGYRRYF.

This clonotype showed up just a few times. The rearrangement joins TRBV20-1 to TRBJ2-4; D is perhaps TRBD1 (5 bases). The CDR3 is 13 amino acids. Looked up from germline, CDR1 is DFQATT and CDR2 is SNEGSKA (reference sequence). The V end was cut by 3 bases, the J end by 4 bases, with 10 bases between. CDR3 sequence: CSARTTGKNIQYF. As DNA, the CDR3 is TGCAGTGCTAGGACCACAGGAAAAAACATTCAGTACTTC.

As regards this clonotype: A much larger clone lies one base from this, so it may be a read error. The chain uses TRBV5-1 and TRBJ2-4; maybe TRBD2 (5 bases). Near its end, the DNA agrees better with TRBJ2-7, so the J call may be wrong. Germline lookup yields CDR1 SGHRS and CDR2 YFSETQ. CDR3 length: 15 amino acids. The CDR3 bases are TGCGCCAGCAGACCCCAATCCGGGCCAGCGGACGAGCAGTACTTC. Its translation: CASRPQSGPADEQYF.

The V and J genes are TRBV5-1 and TRBJ2-1, with TRBD2 as a possible D gene (7 bases). Germline assignment: CDR1 SGHRS and CDR2 YFSETQ. V lost 7 bases to trimming and J lost 2 bases, with 16 bases between them. The CDR3 has 15 amino acids. The CDR3 sequence: CASVRGGGPYNEQFF. CDR3 in DNA: TGCGCCAGCGTTCGTGGGGGGGGCCCCTACAATGAGCAGTTCTTC.

In this sample, this clonotype turned up a few times. The chain uses TRBV4-1 and TRBJ2-5, with D maybe TRBD1 (6 bases). Trimming removed 0 bases from V and 9 bases from J, with 14 bases in between. Per the germline V gene, CDR1 is MGHRA and CDR2 is YSYEKL. This CDR3 has 14 amino acids. The CDR3 reads CASSQEPGVGAQYF. CDR3 coding DNA: TGCGCCAGCAGCCAAGAACCAGGGGTAGGTGCCCAGTACTTC.

In regard to this clonotype: The junction does not match germline at one end; this may be a read error. The CDR3 reads CTSSYRGLAETYEQYF. CDR3 DNA: TGTACCAGCAGTTACCGGGGACTAGCGGAAACGTACGAGCAGTACTTC. The rearrangement uses TRBV6-5 and TRBJ2-7, with 11 positions matching TRBD2. The CDR3 covers 16 residues. Per the germline V gene, CDR1 is MNHEY and CDR2 is SVGAGI.

In nucleotides, the CDR3 is TGCAGTGCTGGAGGACTAGCGGGCAGCAATGAGCAGTTCTTC. Its protein product is CSAGGLAGSNEQFF. This chain uses TRBV20-1 with TRBJ2-1; TRBD2 matches at 11 bases. The CDR3 extends over 14 amino acids. V was clipped by 5 bases and J by 6 bases; unmatched bases: 6. CDR1 and CDR2 (germline): DFQATT, SNEGSKA (reference sequence).

This clonotype was observed a few times. The chain is built from TRBV5-1 and TRBJ2-6, with 13 bases fitting TRBD2. J was trimmed by 0 bases and V by 4 bases; bases with no gene match: 7. Germline lookup yields CDR1 SGHRS and CDR2 YFSETQ. There are 19 residues in the CDR3. CDR3 in amino acids: CASSLPGLAGHSGANVLTF. The CDR3 DNA reads as TGCGCCAGCAGCCTACCGGGACTAGCGGGACACTCTGGGGCCAACGTCCTGACTTTC. The full variable domain, with the rest looked up from reference TRBV5-1 and TRBJ2-6, is KAGVTQTPRYLIKTRGQQVTLSCSPISGHRSVSWYQQTPGQGLQFLFEYFSETQRNKGNFPGRFSGRQFSNSRSEMNVSTLELGDSALYLCASSLPGLAGHSGANVLTFGAGSRLTVL.